The 9 T cell receptor beta chains below all came from one sample that was sequenced in a study of chemoradiotherapy in HPV16-positive cancers. Produced via immunoSEQ multiplex PCR; TCRdb's table is partial and in-frame only. The sample records 15,000 to 20,000 clones, nearly 90% being singletons. Sequencing used blood, obtained from a patient who underwent chemoradiotherapy. These receptors were collected from a human donor with HPV-associated anogenital cancer.

CDR3 coding DNA: TGTGCCAGCAGCCTAGGGGCCGGCGAGACAGGGGCTCTCCAAGAGACCCAGTACTTC. It translates to CASSLGAGETGALQETQYF. The rearrangement links TRBV7-9 to TRBJ2-5, with 8 bases aligning to TRBD1. This CDR3 is 19 amino acids long. Germline V gene sequence: CDR1 SEHNR, CDR2 FQNEAQ (reference sequence). Germline trimming cut 5 bases from V and 1 base from J; bases unmatched to any gene: 18.

This rearrangement joins TRBV6-4 to TRBJ2-3, with 9 bases fitting TRBD2. There are 16 residues in the CDR3. The junction had 13 bases not matched to a gene; V was cut back by 11 bases and J by 1 base. Looked up from germline, CDR1 is MRHNA and CDR2 is SNTAGT. The CDR3 DNA is TGTGCCCCAACAAGGCGGGGGGGCCGAGGCACAGATACGCAGTATTTT. This encodes CAPTRRGGRGTDTQYF.

The chain joins TRBV6-5 to TRBJ1-1, with D perhaps matching TRBD1 (5 bases). CDR1 and CDR2 (germline): MNHEY, SVGAGI. Trimming shortened V by 6 bases and J by 4 bases, and 6 bases separated the two germline ends. The CDR3 covers 11 residues. In nucleotides, the CDR3 is TGTGCCAGCAGCCAGGGCACTGAAGCTTTCTTT. Residues: CASSQGTEAFF.

The V and J genes are TRBV6-5 and TRBJ1-2, with 7 bases lining up with TRBD1. CDR3 length equals 13 residues. Trimming cost V 5 bases and J 3 bases; bases outside gene matches: 3. Germline CDR1 and CDR2: MNHEY and SVGAGI. The CDR3 spells CASSPDRDYGYTF. The CDR3 DNA follows: TGTGCCAGCAGTCCTGACAGGGACTATGGCTACACCTTC.

V is TRBV7-9 and J is TRBJ2-3; TRBD1 matches 8 bases. The germline CDR1 and CDR2 sequences are SEHNR and FQNEAQ (reference sequence). V dropped 5 bases and J dropped 1; count of bases not matched to a gene: 14. There are 18 residues in the CDR3. Here the CDR3 reads CASSDRDRPQLGTDTQYF. Here the CDR3 DNA reads TGTGCCAGCAGCGACCGGGACAGGCCCCAATTAGGCACAGATACGCAGTATTTT.

This chain uses TRBV6-6 with TRBJ1-5, with D tentatively TRBD1 (6 bases). This CDR3 has 14 amino acids. Trimming shortened V by 1 base and J by 5 bases, and 9 bases separated the two germline ends. Germline V CDR1 and CDR2: MNHNY, SVGAGI (reference sequence). The CDR3 is CASSYLGGHQPQHF. The CDR3 coding sequence is TGTGCCAGCAGTTACTTGGGGGGGCATCAGCCCCAGCATTTT.

The V gene is TRBV6-5, the J gene TRBJ2-7; TRBD1 or TRBD2 may be the D gene (5 bases each). CDR1 MNHEY and CDR2 SVGAGI come from the germline V gene. This CDR3 region has 13 residues. Trimming removed 5 bases at V and 5 bases at J, with 13 bases between. CDR3 sequence: CASSGAGSNEQYF. For the CDR3, the DNA is TGTGCCAGCAGTGGGGCAGGGAGCAACGAGCAGTACTTC.

This clone has just a few counts. The chain carries TRBV6-4 and TRBJ1-1, with D possibly being TRBD1 (6 bases). The CDR3 is 15 amino acids. The V and J ends lost 0 bases and 1 base respectively, with 9 bases between them. Germline V gene sequence: CDR1 MRHNA, CDR2 SNTAGT. DNA of the CDR3: TGTGCCAGCAGTGACTCGGGGGCGGCGAACACTGAAGCTTTCTTT. It encodes CASSDSGAANTEAFF.

The chain has TRBV30 and TRBJ1-2; the D gene is possibly TRBD1 (5 bases). Germline assignment: CDR1 GTSNPN and CDR2 SVGIG (reference sequence). The CDR3 spans 14 residues. Trimming removed 0 bases at V and 0 bases at J, with 8 bases between. Written as DNA, the CDR3 is TGTGCCTGGAGTGTAATACAGGCTAACTATGGCTACACCTTC. This translates into CAWSVIQANYGYTF.